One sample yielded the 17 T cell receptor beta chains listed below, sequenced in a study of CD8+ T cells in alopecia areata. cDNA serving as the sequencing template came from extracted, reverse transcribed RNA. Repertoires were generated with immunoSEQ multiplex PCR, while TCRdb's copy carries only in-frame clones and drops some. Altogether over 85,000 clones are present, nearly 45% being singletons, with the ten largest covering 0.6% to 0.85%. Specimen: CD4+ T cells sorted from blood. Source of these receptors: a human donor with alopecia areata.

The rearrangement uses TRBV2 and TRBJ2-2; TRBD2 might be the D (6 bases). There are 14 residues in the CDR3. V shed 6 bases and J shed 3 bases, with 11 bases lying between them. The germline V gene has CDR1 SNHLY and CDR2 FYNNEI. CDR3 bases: TGTGCCAGCAGCCGGGGGTACGACACCGGGGAGCTGTTTTTT. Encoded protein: CASSRGYDTGELFF. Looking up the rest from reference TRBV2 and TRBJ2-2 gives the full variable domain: EPEVTQTPSHQVTQMGQEVILRCVPISNHLYFYWYRQILGQKVEFLVSFYNNEISEKSEIFDDQFSVERPDGSNFTLKIRSTKLEDSAMYFCASSRGYDTGELFFGEGSRLTVL.

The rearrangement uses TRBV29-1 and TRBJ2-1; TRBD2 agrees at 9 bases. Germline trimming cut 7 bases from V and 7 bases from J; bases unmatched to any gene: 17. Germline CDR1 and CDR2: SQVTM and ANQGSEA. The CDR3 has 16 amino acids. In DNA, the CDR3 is TGCAGCGCTGGGGTTGGGAGGGCTAGCGGGAAGAATGAGCAGTTCTTC. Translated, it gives CSAGVGRASGKNEQFF.

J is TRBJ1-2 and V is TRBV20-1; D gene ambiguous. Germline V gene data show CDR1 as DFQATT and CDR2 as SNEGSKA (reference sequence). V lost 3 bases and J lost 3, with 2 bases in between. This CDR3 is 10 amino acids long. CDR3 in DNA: TGCAGTGCTAGTCACTATGGCTACACCTTC. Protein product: CSASHYGYTF.

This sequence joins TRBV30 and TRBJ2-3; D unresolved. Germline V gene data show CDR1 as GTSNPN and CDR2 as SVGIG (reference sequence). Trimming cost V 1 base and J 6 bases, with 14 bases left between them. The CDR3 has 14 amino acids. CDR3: CAWSGGSLMDTQYF. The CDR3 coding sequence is TGTGCCTGGAGTGGAGGATCCCTTATGGATACGCAGTATTTT.

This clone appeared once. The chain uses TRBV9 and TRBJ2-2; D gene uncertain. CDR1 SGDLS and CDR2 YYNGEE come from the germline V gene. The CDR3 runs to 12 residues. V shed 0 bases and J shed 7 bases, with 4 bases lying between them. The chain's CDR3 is CASSVVDGELFF. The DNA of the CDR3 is TGTGCCAGCAGCGTAGTGGACGGGGAGCTGTTTTTT.

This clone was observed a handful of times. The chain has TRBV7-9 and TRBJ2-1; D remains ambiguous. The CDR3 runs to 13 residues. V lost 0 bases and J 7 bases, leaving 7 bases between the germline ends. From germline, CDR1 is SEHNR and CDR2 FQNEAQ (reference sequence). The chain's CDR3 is CASSLADRNEQFF. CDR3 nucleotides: TGTGCCAGCAGCTTAGCTGATAGGAATGAGCAGTTCTTC.

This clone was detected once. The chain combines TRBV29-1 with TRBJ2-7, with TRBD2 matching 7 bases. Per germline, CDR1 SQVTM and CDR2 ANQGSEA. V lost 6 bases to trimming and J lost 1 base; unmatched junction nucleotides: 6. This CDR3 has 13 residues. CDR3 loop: CSVHTSASYEQYF. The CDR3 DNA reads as TGCAGCGTCCATACTAGCGCTTCCTACGAGCAGTACTTC.

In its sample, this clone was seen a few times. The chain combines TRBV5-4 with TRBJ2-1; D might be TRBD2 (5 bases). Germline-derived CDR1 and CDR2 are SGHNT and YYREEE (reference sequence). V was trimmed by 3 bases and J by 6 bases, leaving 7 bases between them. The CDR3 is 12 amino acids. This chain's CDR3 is CASSSDFNEQFF. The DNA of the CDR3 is TGTGCCAGCAGCTCGGACTTCAATGAGCAGTTCTTC. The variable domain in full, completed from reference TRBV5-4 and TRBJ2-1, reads ETGVTQSPTHLIKTRGQQVTLRCSSQSGHNTVSWYQQALGQGPQFIFQYYREEENGRGNFPPRFSGLQFPNYSSELNVNALELDDSALYLCASSSDFNEQFFGPGTRLTVL.

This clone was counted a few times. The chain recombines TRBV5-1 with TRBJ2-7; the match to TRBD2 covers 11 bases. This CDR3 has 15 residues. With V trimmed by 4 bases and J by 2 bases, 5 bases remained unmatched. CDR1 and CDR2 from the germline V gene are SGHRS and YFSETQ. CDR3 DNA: TGCGCCAGCAGCGTTAGCGGGAGGGACGCCTACGAGCAGTACTTC. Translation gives CASSVSGRDAYEQYF.

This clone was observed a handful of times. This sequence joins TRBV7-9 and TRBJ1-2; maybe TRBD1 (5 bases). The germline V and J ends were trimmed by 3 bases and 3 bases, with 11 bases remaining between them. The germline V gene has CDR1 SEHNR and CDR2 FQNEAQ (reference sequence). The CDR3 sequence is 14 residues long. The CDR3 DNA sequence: TGTGCCAGCAGCTTGGGGGACGGGCACTATGGCTACACCTTC. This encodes CASSLGDGHYGYTF. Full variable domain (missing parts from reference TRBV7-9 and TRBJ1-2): DTGVSQNPRHKITKRGQNVTFRCDPISEHNRLYWYRQTLGQGPEFLTYFQNEAQLEKSRLLSDRFSAERPKGSFSTLEIQRTEQGDSAMYLCASSLGDGHYGYTFGSGTRLTVV.

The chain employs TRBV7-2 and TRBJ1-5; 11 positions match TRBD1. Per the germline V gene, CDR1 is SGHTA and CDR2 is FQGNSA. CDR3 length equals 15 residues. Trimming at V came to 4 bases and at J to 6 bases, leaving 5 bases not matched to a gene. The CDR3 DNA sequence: TGTGCCAGCAGCTCGGGACAGGGGGATATTCAGCCCCAGCATTTT. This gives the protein CASSSGQGDIQPQHF.

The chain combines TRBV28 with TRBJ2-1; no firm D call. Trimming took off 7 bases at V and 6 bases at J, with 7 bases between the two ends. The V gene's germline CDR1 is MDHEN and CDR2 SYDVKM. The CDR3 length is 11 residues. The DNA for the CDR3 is TGTGCCAGCAAGGCCCTCAATGAGCAGTTCTTC. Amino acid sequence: CASKALNEQFF.

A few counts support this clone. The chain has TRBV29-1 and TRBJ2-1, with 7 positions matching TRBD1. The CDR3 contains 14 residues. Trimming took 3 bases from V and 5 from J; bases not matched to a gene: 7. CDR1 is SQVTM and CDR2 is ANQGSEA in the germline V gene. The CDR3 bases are TGCAGCGTTGATGGGACAGCGGTAGACAATGAGCAGTTCTTC. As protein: CSVDGTAVDNEQFF.

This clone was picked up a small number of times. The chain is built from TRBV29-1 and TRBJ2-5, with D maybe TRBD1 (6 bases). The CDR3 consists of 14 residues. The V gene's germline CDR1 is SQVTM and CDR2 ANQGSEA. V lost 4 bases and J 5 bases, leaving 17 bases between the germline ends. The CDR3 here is CSVVDRHNLETQYF. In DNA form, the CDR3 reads TGCAGCGTTGTGGACAGACACAATCTGGAGACCCAGTACTTC.

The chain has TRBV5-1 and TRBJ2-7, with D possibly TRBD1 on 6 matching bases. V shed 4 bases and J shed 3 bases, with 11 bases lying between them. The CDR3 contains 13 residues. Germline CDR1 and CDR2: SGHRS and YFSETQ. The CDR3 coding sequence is TGCGCCAGCAGCCCAAGGACAGACTACGAGCAGTACTTC. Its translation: CASSPRTDYEQYF.

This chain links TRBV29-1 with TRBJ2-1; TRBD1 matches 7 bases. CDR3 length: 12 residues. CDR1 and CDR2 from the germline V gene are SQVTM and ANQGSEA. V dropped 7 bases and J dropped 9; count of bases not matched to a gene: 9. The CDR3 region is CSARQGRVEQFF. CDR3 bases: TGCAGCGCCCGACAGGGAAGGGTTGAGCAGTTCTTC.

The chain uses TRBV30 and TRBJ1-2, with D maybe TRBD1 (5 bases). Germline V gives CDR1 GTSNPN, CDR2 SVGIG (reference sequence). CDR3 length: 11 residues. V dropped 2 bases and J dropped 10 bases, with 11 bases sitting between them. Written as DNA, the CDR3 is TGTGCCTGGAGTACGGGGGTCCTCTACACCTTC. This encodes CAWSTGVLYTF.